The clone carrying this T cell receptor beta chain was seen once. Trimming at V came to 2 bases and at J to 1 base, leaving 5 bases not matched to a gene. Per germline, CDR1 GTSNPN and CDR2 SVGIG (reference sequence). This CDR3 is built from 16 residues. The data are from a study of blood T cell repertoires in COVID-19. Study in general: Samples representing acute and convalescent COVID-19 were sourced from the United States, Italy and Spain. Nucleic acid was either cDNA or gDNA, and it came from T cells, B-cell-depleted T cells, or PBMCs.

Some clones are missing from TCRdb's copy, which holds only in-frame ones; the method was immunoSEQ multiplex PCR. Of about 170,000 clones in the sample, 92% were seen once. Sequences were obtained from peripheral blood. This TCR came from a man in his thirties or forties with COVID-19, enrolled during active disease. This chain links TRBV30 with TRBJ1-5; 10 positions agree with TRBD1. This CDR3 reads CAWSLGQGGSNQPQHF. The CDR3 DNA reads as TGTGCCTGGAGTCTAGGACAGGGGGGCAGCAATCAGCCCCAGCATTTT.